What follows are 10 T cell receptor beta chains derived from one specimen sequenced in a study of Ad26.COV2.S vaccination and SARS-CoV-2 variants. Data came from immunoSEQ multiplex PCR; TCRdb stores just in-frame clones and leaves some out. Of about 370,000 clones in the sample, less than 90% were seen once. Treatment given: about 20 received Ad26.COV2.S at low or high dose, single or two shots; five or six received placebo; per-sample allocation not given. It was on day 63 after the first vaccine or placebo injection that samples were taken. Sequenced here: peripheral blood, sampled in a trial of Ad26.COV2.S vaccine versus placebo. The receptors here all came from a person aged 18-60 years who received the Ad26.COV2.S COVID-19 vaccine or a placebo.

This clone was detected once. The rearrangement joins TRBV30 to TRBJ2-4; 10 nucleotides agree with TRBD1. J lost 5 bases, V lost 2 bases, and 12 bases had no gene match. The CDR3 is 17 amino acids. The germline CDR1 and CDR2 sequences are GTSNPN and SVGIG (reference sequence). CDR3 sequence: CAWSTGQGGRQENIQYF. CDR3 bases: TGTGCCTGGAGTACCGGACAGGGGGGTAGGCAAGAAAACATTCAGTACTTC.

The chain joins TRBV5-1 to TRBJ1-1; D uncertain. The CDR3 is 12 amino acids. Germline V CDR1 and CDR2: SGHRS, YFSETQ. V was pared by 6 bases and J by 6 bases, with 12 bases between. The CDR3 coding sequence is TGCGCCAGCAAAATGGGGAAACCTGAAGCTTTCTTT. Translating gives CASKMGKPEAFF.

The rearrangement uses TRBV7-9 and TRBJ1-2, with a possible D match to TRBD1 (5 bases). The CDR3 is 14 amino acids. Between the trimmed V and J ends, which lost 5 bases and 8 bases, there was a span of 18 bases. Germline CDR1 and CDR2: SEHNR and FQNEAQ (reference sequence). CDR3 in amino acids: CASSPRWGESGYTF. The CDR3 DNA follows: TGTGCCAGCAGCCCAAGATGGGGGGAATCAGGCTACACCTTC.

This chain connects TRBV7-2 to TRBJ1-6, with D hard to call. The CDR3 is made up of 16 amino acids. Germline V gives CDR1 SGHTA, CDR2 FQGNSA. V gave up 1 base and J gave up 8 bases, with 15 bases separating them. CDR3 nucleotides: TGTGCCAGCAGCTTAGTTTTGCGGGGAAACGATTCACCCCTCCACTTT. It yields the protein CASSLVLRGNDSPLHF. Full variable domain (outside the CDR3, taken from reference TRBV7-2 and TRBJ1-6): GAGVSQSPSNKVTEKGKDVELRCDPISGHTALYWYRQSLGQGLEFLIYFQGNSAPDKSGLPSDRFSAERTGGSVSTLTIQRTQQEDSAVYLCASSLVLRGNDSPLHFGNGTRLTVT.

CDR3 sequence: CASSDGGYGYTF. The CDR3 DNA is TGTGCCAGCAGTGATGGGGGCTATGGCTACACCTTC. The chain employs TRBV2 and TRBJ1-2; the D gene is possibly TRBD1 (5 bases). V lost 3 bases and J 4 bases, leaving 6 bases between the germline ends. Germline V gives CDR1 SNHLY, CDR2 FYNNEI. The CDR3 is 12 amino acids.

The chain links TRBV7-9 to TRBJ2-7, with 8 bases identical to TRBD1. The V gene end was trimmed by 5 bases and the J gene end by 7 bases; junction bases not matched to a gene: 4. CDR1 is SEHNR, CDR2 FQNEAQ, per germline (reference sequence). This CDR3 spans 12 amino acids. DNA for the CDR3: TGTGCCAGCAGCACAACAGGGGGAGAGCAGTACTTC. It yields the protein CASSTTGGEQYF. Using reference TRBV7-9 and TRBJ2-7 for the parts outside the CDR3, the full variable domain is DTGVSQNPRHKITKRGQNVTFRCDPISEHNRLYWYRQTLGQGPEFLTYFQNEAQLEKSRLLSDRFSAERPKGSFSTLEIQRTEQGDSAMYLCASSTTGGEQYFGPGTRLTVT.

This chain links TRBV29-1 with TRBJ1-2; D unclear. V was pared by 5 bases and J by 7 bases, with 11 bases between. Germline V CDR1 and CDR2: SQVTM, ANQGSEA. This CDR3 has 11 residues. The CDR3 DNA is TGCAGCGTTCCCCTAAGAGGTGGCTACACCTTC. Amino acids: CSVPLRGGYTF.

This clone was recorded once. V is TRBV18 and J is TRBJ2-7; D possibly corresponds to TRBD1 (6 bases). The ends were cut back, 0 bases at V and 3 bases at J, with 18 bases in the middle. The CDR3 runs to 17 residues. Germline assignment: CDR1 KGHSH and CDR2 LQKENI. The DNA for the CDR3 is TGTGCCAGCTCACCACCCGTCAGGGGAGTGGGGTACTACGAGCAGTACTTC. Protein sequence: CASSPPVRGVGYYEQYF. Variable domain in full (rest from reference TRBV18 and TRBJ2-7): NAGVMQNPRHLVRRRGQEARLRCSPMKGHSHVYWYRQLPEEGLKFMVYLQKENIIDESGMPKERFSAEFPKEGPSILRIQQVVRGDSAAYFCASSPPVRGVGYYEQYFGPGTRLTVT.

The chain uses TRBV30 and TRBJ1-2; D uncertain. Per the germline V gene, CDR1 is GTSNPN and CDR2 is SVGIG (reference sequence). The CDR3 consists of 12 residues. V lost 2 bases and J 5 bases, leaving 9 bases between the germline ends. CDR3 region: CAWSYPLYGYTF. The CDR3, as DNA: TGTGCCTGGAGTTACCCACTTTATGGCTACACCTTC.

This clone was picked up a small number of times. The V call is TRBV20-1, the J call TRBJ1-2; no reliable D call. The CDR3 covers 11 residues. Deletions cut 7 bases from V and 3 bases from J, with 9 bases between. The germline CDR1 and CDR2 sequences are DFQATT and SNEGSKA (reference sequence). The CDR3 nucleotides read TGCAGTGAAACGAGAGACTATGGCTACACCTTC. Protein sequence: CSETRDYGYTF.